This T cell receptor (beta chain) derives from a study of cytomegalovirus exposure and HLA in healthy donors. Study outcomes and limitations: TCR beta V segments were, for the most part, productive about 90% or about 30% of the time in an earlier analysis. Later analysis reportedly placed an Asian-associated ancestry cluster below the approximately 680-donor mean in N-insertions. High specificity and sensitivity for cytomegalovirus status were reported for the classifier.

About this clone: Its specificity is not known.

PCR involved 60 Vbeta and 13 Jbeta primers. Generated by immunoSEQ multiplex PCR, the TCRdb table keeps only in-frame clones and is missing some. The data hold about 140,000 clones, with more than 60% observed a single time. With 2 bases removed from V and 4 bases from J, the gap between germline ends came to 18 bases. The length of the CDR3 is 17 residues. The V gene's germline CDR1 is MGHRA and CDR2 YSYEKL. Sequencing was done on a sample of PBMCs. The rearrangement uses TRBV4-1 and TRBJ2-1; perhaps TRBD2 as D (6 bases). The source of this sequence is a woman aged 55-69 years in good health and CMV-seronegative. The CDR3 sequence is CASSQPNGGRKYNEQFF. In DNA, the CDR3 is TGCGCCAGCAGCCAACCCAACGGAGGGCGGAAGTACAATGAGCAGTTCTTC.